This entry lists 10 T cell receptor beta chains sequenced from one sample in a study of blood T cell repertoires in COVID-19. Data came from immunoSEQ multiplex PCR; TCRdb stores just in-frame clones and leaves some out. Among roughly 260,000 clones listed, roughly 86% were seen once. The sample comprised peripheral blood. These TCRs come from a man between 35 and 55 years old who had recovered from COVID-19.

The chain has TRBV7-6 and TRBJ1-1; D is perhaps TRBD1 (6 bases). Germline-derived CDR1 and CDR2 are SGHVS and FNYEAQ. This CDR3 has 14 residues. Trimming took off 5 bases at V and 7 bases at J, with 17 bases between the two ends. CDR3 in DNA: TGTGCCAGCAGCCCCGCGACAGGTTTTTATGAAGCTTTCTTT. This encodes CASSPATGFYEAFF.

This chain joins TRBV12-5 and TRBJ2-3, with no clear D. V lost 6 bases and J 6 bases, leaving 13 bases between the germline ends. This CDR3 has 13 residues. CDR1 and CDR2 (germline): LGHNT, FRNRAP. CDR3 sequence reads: CASGPGREDTQYF. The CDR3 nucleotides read TGTGCTAGTGGCCCCGGTCGAGAGGATACGCAGTATTTT.

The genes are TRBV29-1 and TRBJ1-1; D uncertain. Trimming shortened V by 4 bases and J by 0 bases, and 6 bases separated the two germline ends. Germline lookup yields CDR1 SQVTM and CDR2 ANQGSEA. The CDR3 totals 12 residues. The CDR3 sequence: CSVVGVNTEAFF. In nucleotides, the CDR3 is TGCAGCGTTGTCGGGGTGAACACTGAAGCTTTCTTT.

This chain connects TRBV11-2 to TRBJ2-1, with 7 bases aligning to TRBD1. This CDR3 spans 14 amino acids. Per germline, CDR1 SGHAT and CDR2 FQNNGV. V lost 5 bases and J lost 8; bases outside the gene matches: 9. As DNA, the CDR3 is TGTGCCAGCAGCCCCGGCGACAGGGTGGATGAGCAGTTCTTC. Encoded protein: CASSPGDRVDEQFF.

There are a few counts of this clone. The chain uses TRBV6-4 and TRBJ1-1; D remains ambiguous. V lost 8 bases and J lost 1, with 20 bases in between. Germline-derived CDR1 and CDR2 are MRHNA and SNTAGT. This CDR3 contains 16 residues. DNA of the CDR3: TGTGCCAGCGCGATCGAGGGCGGCCTGCCGAACACTGAAGCTTTCTTT. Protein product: CASAIEGGLPNTEAFF.

The CDR3 DNA sequence: TGTGCCAGCAGAGCGGGGGGGCGAAATGAGCAGTTCTTC. Translating gives CASRAGGRNEQFF. The gene calls are TRBV11-2 and TRBJ2-1; 10 bases map to TRBD2. From germline, CDR1 is SGHAT and CDR2 FQNNGV. Trimming removed 6 bases from V and 7 bases from J; junction bases left unmatched: 3. This CDR3 comprises 13 residues.

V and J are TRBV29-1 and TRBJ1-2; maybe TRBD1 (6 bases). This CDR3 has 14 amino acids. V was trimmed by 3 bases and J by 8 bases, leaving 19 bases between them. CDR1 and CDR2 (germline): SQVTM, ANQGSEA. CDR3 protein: CSVDPSIQGGGYTF. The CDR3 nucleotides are TGCAGCGTTGACCCGTCGATACAGGGTGGAGGCTACACCTTC.

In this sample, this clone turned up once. The CDR3 coding sequence is TGTGCCAGCAGCCCCCCCCCAGGGACAGGGGCATACGAGCAGTACTTC. It is translated as CASSPPPGTGAYEQYF. This sequence joins TRBV9 and TRBJ2-7; TRBD1 matches 10 bases. With V trimmed by 4 bases and J by 4 bases, 11 bases remained unmatched. The germline gives CDR1 SGDLS, CDR2 YYNGEE. The CDR3 runs 16 residues. Looking up the rest from reference TRBV9 and TRBJ2-7 gives the full variable domain: DSGVTQTPKHLITATGQRVTLRCSPRSGDLSVYWYQQSLDQGLQFLIQYYNGEERAKGNILERFSAQQFPDLHSELNLSSLELGDSALYFCASSPPPGTGAYEQYFGPGTRLTVT.

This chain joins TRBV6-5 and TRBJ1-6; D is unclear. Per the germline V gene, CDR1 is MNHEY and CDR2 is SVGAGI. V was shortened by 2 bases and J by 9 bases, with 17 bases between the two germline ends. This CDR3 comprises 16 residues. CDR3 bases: TGTGCCAGCAGTTACATGTGGGAATCGGGATCTTCACCCCTCCACTTT. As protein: CASSYMWESGSSPLHF.

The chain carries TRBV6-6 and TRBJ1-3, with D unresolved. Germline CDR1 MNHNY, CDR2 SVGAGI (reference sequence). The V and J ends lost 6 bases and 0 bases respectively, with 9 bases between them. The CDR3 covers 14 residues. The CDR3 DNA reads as TGTGCCAGCAGGGCCCTTTCCTCTGGAAACACCATATATTTT. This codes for CASRALSSGNTIYF.